These 16 T cell receptor beta chains came from one sample sequenced in a study of CD8 T cells in ankylosing spondylitis (dated by TCRdb to between 2016 and 2019). Library construction relied on 5' RACE. Sequencer: Illumina HiSeq 2500. TCRdb reanalyzed the raw reads on its own, using fastp at Q25 for trimming and MiXCR for clone calling, and kept in-frame beta chains. Here each entry gathers all rows of one CDR3 protein and keeps the most common genes and DNA. This sample holds about 240,000 distinct CDR3 sequences; less than 10% were observed only once. Of the sample, around 7% is held by the ten largest clones. Sequencing was carried out using blood, either unsorted or a sorted T cell fraction (not recorded which). Receptor source: a male donor with ankylosing spondylitis or in good health (not recorded which).

This clonotype has a count of ten or more. V usage is TRBV29-1 and J usage is TRBJ2-1; 8 nucleotides align to TRBD2. This CDR3 comprises 14 residues. Germline trimming cut 6 bases from V and 7 bases from J; bases unmatched to any gene: 11. Germline CDR1 reads SQVTM; CDR2 reads ANQGSEA. CDR3 nucleotides: TGCAGCGTGTCGGGGGCGGGGGGACGTAATGAGCAGTTCTTC. This sequence encodes CSVSGAGGRNEQFF.

This clonotype occurred many times. The chain combines TRBV29-1 with TRBJ1-5; D unclear. Germline lookup yields CDR1 SQVTM and CDR2 ANQGSEA. Trimming took off 4 bases at V and 5 bases at J, with 6 bases between the two ends. The CDR3 has 11 amino acids. This CDR3 reads CSVGEYQPQHF. The CDR3 DNA is TGCAGCGTTGGGGAGTATCAGCCCCAGCATTTT.

There are a few counts of this clonotype. The chain couples TRBV7-9 to TRBJ2-2; 8 nucleotides agree with TRBD2. The V gene end was trimmed by 5 bases and the J gene end by 1 base; junction bases not matched to a gene: 6. Germline V gene lookup returns CDR1 SEHNR and CDR2 FQNEAQ (reference sequence). CDR3 length: 16 residues. The CDR3 DNA reads as TGTGCCAGCAGCCCCAGCGGGGGCCTGAACACCGGGGAGCTGTTTTTT. Protein sequence: CASSPSGGLNTGELFF.

This clonotype was seen repeatedly, ten times or more. The genes are TRBV11-2 and TRBJ2-7; D assignment may be TRBD1 or TRBD2 (6 bases each). V was shortened by 1 base and J by 0 bases, with 19 bases between the two germline ends. Germline V gene lookup returns CDR1 SGHAT and CDR2 FQNNGV. The CDR3 extends over 18 amino acids. CDR3 nucleotides: TGTGCCAGCAGCTTAGTAGGAGGGTGGGGGCCAAGCTCCTACGAGCAGTACTTC. Translating gives CASSLVGGWGPSSYEQYF.

Ten or more counts support this clonotype. This rearrangement joins TRBV5-1 to TRBJ1-1; no clear D gene. With 2 bases removed from V and 1 base from J, the gap between germline ends came to 6 bases. The CDR3 covers 13 residues. Germline loops: CDR1 SGHRS, CDR2 YFSETQ. The CDR3 protein is CASSFGQNTEAFF. CDR3 coding DNA: TGCGCCAGCAGCTTCGGCCAGAACACTGAAGCTTTCTTT.

This clonotype was observed at least ten times. The chain combines TRBV29-1 with TRBJ1-1; D is ambiguous. CDR3 size: 14 residues. Trimming removed 7 bases from V and 1 base from J, with 16 bases in between. Germline-derived CDR1 and CDR2 are SQVTM and ANQGSEA. The CDR3 region is CSAHRPPGNTEAFF. The CDR3 DNA follows: TGCAGCGCCCACCGGCCCCCCGGGAACACTGAAGCTTTCTTT.

This clonotype was seen only a few times. This chain joins TRBV7-2 and TRBJ2-1; perhaps D is TRBD1 or TRBD2 (5 bases each). Germline-derived CDR1 and CDR2 are SGHTA and FQGNSA. This CDR3 has 15 residues. Trimming left V 5 bases short and J 4 bases short, with 15 bases between. The CDR3 DNA follows: TGTGCCAGCAGCCTCACCCGGGGCGGGTACAATGAGCAGTTCTTC. It is translated as CASSLTRGGYNEQFF.

This clonotype has a count of ten or more. The rearrangement joins TRBV7-2 to TRBJ2-2; 7 bases align to TRBD2. Germline V gene data show CDR1 as SGHTA and CDR2 as FQGNSA. There are 16 residues in the CDR3. V gave up 1 base and J gave up 2 bases; unmatched junction bases: 4. CDR3 DNA sequence: TGTGCCAGCAGCTTAGTGGGAGGGGCAAACACCGGGGAGCTGTTTTTT. This gives the protein CASSLVGGANTGELFF.

This clonotype occurred a few times. The chain couples TRBV5-8 to TRBJ1-1; unclear D gene. This CDR3 is built from 14 residues. CDR1 is SGHTS and CDR2 is YDEGEE in the germline V gene. V was cut by 4 bases and J by 0 bases, with 10 bases left in between. DNA for the CDR3: TGTGCCAGCAGCCGCCGGGCATTGAACACTGAAGCTTTCTTT. Translated: CASSRRALNTEAFF.

This clonotype has ten or more counts. The chain carries TRBV2 and TRBJ2-2, with a tentative D call TRBD2 (5 bases). The germline V gene has CDR1 SNHLY and CDR2 FYNNEI. V lost 3 bases, J lost 7 bases, and 9 bases lay in between. The CDR3 loop spans 13 amino acids. CDR3 coding DNA: TGTGCCAGCAGTGATTCGGGATTCGGGGAGCTGTTTTTT. Translating it yields CASSDSGFGELFF.

This clonotype was seen at least ten times. The J gene is TRBJ2-1, the V gene TRBV6-2 or TRBV6-3, with 12 bases aligning to TRBD2. Germline loops: CDR1 MNHEY, CDR2 SVGEGT. The CDR3 is 15 amino acids. V dropped 5 bases and J dropped 2; count of bases not matched to a gene: 1. In DNA form, the CDR3 reads TGTGCCAGCAGTGGACTAGCGGGGACCTACAATGAGCAGTTCTTC. This encodes CASSGLAGTYNEQFF.

In DNA form, the CDR3 reads TGTGCCTGGAGGGTGGACAGTCGGTACCAAGAGACCCAGTACTTC. It encodes CAWRVDSRYQETQYF. This chain connects TRBV30 to TRBJ2-5; a weak D match, TRBD1 (6 bases). This CDR3 comprises 15 residues. The germline V and J ends were trimmed by 3 bases and 0 bases, with 14 bases remaining between them. Per the germline V gene, CDR1 is GTSNPN and CDR2 is SVGIG (reference sequence).

Many counts were recorded for this clonotype. The genes are TRBV20-1 and TRBJ1-6; possibly TRBD1 for D (5 bases). V was shortened by 0 bases and J by 3 bases, with 6 bases between the two germline ends. Germline CDR1 reads DFQATT; CDR2 reads SNEGSKA (reference sequence). The CDR3 extends over 14 amino acids. In DNA, the CDR3 is TGCAGTGCTAGAGATACAGGCTATAATTCACCCCTCCACTTT. It encodes CSARDTGYNSPLHF.

DNA for the CDR3: TGTGCCAGCAGTGCTGACAGCAACATTTCCAATGAGCAGTTCTTC. Its protein is CASSADSNISNEQFF. The chain is built from TRBV2 and TRBJ2-1, with D possibly TRBD1 on 5 matching bases. The CDR3 has 15 residues. The germline V and J ends were trimmed by 4 bases and 6 bases, with 16 bases remaining between them. Germline CDR1 SNHLY, CDR2 FYNNEI.

This clonotype came up many times. The chain has TRBV11-2 and TRBJ2-4, with TRBD1 identical over 8 bases. Looked up from germline, CDR1 is SGHAT and CDR2 is FQNNGV. This CDR3 contains 15 residues. V was pared by 5 bases and J by 4 bases, with 7 bases of the junction left unmatched. The DNA of the CDR3 is TGTGCCAGCAGCCAGGTTCGGGACAGGAAAAACATTCAGTACTTC. It codes for CASSQVRDRKNIQYF.

This clonotype was observed many times. V usage is TRBV5-1 and J usage is TRBJ2-3; 7 nucleotides line up with TRBD2. The CDR3 is 16 amino acids. Trimming at V came to 3 bases and at J to 2 bases, leaving 9 bases not matched to a gene. Germline-derived CDR1 and CDR2 are SGHRS and YFSETQ. CDR3 coding DNA: TGCGCCAGCAGCTCCCACCCGCGGGGGTACACAGATACGCAGTATTTT. This translates into CASSSHPRGYTDTQYF.